This T cell receptor (beta chain) comes out of a study of OX40 agonist ivuxolimab in advanced cancers. Some clones are missing from TCRdb's copy, which holds only in-frame ones; the method was immunoSEQ multiplex PCR. The table has about 35,000 clones, roughly 84% seen once. From germline, CDR1 is SGHRS and CDR2 YFSETQ. The CDR3 runs to 17 residues. Trimming removed 2 bases from V and 1 base from J, with 18 bases in between. The sequences come from CD4+ or CD8+ T cells sorted from blood, collected in a trial of the OX40 agonist ivuxolimab. V gene TRBV5-1 combines with J gene TRBJ2-5, with D possibly matching TRBD2 (8 bases). The clonotype originates from an adult with an advanced solid tumor such as melanoma, head and neck, liver or kidney cancer. The CDR3 protein is CASSLGGSSGGQETQYF. DNA for the CDR3: TGCGCCAGCAGCTTAGGGGGCTCAAGCGGGGGCCAAGAGACCCAGTACTTC.